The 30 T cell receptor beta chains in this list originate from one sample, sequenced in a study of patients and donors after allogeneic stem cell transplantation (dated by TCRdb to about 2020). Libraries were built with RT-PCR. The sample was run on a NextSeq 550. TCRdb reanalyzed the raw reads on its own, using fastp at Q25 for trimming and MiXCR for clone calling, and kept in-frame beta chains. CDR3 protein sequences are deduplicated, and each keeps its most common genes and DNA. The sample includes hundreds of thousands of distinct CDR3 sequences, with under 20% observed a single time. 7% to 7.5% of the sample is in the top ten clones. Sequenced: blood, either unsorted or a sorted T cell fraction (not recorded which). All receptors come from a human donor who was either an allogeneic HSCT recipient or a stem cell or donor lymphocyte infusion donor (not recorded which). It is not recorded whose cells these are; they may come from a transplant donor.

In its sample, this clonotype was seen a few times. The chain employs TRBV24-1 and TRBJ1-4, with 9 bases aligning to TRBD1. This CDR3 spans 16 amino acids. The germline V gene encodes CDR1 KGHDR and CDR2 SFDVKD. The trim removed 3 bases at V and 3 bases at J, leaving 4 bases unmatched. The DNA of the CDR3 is TGTGCCACCAGTGATCCGCGACAGGGGGCTAATGAAAAACTGTTTTTT. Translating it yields CATSDPRQGANEKLFF.

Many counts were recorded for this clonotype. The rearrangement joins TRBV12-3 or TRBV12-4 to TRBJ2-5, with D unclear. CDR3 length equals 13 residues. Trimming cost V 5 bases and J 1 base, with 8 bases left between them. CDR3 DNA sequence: TGTGCCAGCAGTCCGACGGCCCAAGAGACCCAGTACTTC. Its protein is CASSPTAQETQYF.

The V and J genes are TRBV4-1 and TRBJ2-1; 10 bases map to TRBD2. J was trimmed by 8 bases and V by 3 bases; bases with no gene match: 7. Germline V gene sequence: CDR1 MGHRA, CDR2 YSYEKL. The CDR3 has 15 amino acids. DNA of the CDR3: TGCGCCAGCAGCCACGAGCGGGGGGGCGGCTATGAGCAGTTCTTC. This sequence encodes CASSHERGGGYEQFF.

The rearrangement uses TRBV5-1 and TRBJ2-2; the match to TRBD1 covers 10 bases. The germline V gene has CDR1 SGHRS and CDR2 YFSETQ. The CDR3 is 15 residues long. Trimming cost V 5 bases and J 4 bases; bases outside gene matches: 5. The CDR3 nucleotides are TGCGCCAGCAGTCAGGACAGGGGGGTCACCGGGGAGCTGTTTTTT. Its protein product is CASSQDRGVTGELFF. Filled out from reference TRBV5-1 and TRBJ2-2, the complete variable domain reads KAGVTQTPRYLIKTRGQQVTLSCSPISGHRSVSWYQQTPGQGLQFLFEYFSETQRNKGNFPGRFSGRQFSNSRSEMNVSTLELGDSALYLCASSQDRGVTGELFFGEGSRLTVL.

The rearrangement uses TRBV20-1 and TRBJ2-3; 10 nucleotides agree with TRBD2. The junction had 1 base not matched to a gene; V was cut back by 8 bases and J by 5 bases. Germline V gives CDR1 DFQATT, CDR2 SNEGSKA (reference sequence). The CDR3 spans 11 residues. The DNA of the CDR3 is TGCAGTAGCGGGAGGGGAGATACGCAGTATTTT. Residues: CSSGRGDTQYF.

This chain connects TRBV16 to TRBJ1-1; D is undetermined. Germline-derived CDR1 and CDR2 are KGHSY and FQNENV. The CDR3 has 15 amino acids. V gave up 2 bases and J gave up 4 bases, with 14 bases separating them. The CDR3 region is CASSQRHGGLTEAFF. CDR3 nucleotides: TGTGCCAGCAGCCAACGTCACGGAGGCCTCACTGAAGCTTTCTTT.

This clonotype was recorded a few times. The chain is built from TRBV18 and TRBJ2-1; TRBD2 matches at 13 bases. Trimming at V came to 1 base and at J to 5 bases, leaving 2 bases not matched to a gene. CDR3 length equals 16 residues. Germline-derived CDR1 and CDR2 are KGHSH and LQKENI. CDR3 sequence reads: CASSPRGLAGNNEQFF. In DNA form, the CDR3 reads TGTGCCAGCTCACCACGGGGACTAGCGGGAAACAATGAGCAGTTCTTC.

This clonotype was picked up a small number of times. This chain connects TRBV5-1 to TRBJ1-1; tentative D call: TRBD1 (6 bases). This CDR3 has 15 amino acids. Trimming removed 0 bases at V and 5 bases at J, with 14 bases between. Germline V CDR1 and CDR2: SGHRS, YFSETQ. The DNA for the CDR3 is TGCGCCAGCAGCTTGGAGGGGGGGTTATTGACTGAAGCTTTCTTT. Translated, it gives CASSLEGGLLTEAFF.

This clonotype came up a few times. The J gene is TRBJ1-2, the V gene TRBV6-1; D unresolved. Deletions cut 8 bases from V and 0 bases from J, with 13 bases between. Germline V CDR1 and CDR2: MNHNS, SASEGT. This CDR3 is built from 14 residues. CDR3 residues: CASGVGISNYGYTF. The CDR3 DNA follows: TGTGCCAGCGGTGTAGGGATTTCTAACTATGGCTACACCTTC.

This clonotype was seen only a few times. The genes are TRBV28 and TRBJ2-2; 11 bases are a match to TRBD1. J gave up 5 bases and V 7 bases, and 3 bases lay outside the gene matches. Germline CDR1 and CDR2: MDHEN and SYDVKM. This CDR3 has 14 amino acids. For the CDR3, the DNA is TGTGCCAGCATAAGGGACAGGGGGACCGGGGAGCTGTTTTTT. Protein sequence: CASIRDRGTGELFF.

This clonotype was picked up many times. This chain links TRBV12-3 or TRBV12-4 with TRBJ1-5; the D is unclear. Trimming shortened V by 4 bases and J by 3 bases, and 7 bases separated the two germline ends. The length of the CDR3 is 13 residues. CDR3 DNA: TGTGCCAGCAGTTGGGCAGCCAATCAGCCCCAGCATTTT. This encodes CASSWAANQPQHF.

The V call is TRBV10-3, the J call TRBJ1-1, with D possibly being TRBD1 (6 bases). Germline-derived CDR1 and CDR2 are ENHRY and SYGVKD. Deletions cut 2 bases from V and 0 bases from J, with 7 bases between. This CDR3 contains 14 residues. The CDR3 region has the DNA TGTGCCATCAGTGAGACAGGGATGAACACTGAAGCTTTCTTT. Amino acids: CAISETGMNTEAFF.

This CDR3 reads CASSLEAVLGETQYF. In nucleotides, the CDR3 is TGCGCCAGCAGCTTGGAGGCCGTACTTGGGGAGACCCAGTACTTC. V and J are TRBV5-1 and TRBJ2-5; D is unclear. The CDR3 is 15 residues long. The V gene's germline CDR1 is SGHRS and CDR2 YFSETQ. Trimming removed 0 bases from V and 5 bases from J, with 14 bases in between.

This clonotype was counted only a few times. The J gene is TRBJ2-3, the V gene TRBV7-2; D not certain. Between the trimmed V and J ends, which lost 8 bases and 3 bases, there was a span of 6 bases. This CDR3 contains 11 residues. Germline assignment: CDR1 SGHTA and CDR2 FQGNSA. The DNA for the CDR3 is TGTGCCAGCGAACCAACAGATACGCAGTATTTT. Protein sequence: CASEPTDTQYF.

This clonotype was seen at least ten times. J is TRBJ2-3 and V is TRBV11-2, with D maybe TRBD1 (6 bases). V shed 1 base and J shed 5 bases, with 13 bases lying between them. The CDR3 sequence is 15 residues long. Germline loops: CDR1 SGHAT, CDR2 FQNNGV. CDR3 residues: CASSLGLTGLDTQYF. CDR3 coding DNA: TGTGCCAGCAGCTTAGGCCTGACAGGCCTAGATACGCAGTATTTT. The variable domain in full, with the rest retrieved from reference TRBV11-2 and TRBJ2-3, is EAGVAQSPRYKIIEKRQSVAFWCNPISGHATLYWYQQILGQGPKLLIQFQNNGVVDDSQLPKDRFSAERLKGVDSTLKIQPAKLEDSAVYLCASSLGLTGLDTQYFGPGTRLTVL.

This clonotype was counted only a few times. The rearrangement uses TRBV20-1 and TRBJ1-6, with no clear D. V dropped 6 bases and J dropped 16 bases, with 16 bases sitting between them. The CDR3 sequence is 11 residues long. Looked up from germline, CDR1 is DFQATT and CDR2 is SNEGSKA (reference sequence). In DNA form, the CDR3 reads TGCAGTGCAAGCTTATTGGGTAAACTCCACTTT. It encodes CSASLLGKLHF.

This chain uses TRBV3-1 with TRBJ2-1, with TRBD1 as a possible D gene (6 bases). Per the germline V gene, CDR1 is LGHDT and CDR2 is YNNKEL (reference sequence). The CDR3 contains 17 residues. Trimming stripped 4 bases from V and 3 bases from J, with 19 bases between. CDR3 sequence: CASSLRIQGRNYNEQFF. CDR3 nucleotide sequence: TGTGCCAGCAGCCTACGTATACAGGGAAGAAACTACAATGAGCAGTTCTTC.

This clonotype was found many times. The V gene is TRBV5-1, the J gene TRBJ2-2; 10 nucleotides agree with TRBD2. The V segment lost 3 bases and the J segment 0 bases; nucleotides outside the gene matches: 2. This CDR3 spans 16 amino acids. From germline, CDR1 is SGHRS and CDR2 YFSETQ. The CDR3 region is CASSSGLAANTGELFF. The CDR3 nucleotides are TGCGCCAGCAGCTCTGGACTAGCGGCGAACACCGGGGAGCTGTTTTTT. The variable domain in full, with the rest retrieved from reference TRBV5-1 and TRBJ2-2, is KAGVTQTPRYLIKTRGQQVTLSCSPISGHRSVSWYQQTPGQGLQFLFEYFSETQRNKGNFPGRFSGRQFSNSRSEMNVSTLELGDSALYLCASSSGLAANTGELFFGEGSRLTVL.

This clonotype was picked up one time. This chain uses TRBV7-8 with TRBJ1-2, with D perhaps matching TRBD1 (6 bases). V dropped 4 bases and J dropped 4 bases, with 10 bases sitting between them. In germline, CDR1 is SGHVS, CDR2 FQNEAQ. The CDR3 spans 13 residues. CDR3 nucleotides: TGTGCCAGCAGCTCCCGGACAGTCTATGGCTACACCTTC. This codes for CASSSRTVYGYTF.

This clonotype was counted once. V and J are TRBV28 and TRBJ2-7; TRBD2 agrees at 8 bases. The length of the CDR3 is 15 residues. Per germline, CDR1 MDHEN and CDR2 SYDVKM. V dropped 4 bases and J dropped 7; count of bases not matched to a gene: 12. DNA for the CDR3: TGTGCCAGCAGTTACCAGGGACTAGGCATTGAAGAGCAGTACTTC. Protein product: CASSYQGLGIEEQYF.

DNA of the CDR3: TGTGCCAGCAGGAGGGATCAGCCCCAGCATTTT. It is translated as CASRRDQPQHF. The rearrangement joins TRBV2 to TRBJ1-5, with D uncertain. CDR3 size: 11 residues. V shed 6 bases and J shed 5 bases, with 5 bases lying between them. Germline CDR1 SNHLY, CDR2 FYNNEI.

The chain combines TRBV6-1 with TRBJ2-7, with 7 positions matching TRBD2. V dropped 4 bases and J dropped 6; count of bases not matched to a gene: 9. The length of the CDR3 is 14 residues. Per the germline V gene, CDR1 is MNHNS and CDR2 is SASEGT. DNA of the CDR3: TGTGCCAGCAGTGCAATGGCGGGAGTTTCCGAGCAGTACTTC. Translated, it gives CASSAMAGVSEQYF.

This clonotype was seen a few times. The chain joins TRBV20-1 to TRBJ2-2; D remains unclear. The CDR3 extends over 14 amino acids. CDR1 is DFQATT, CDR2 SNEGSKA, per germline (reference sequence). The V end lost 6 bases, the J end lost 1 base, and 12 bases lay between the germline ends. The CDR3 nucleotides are TGCAGTGCCCCCCCACGGCAGAACACCGGGGAGCTGTTTTTT. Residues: CSAPPRQNTGELFF.

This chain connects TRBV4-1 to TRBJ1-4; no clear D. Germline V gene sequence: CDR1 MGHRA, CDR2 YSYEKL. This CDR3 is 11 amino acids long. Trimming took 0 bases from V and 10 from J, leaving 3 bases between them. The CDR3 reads CASSQERKLFF. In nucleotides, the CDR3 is TGCGCCAGCAGCCAAGAACGAAAACTGTTTTTT.

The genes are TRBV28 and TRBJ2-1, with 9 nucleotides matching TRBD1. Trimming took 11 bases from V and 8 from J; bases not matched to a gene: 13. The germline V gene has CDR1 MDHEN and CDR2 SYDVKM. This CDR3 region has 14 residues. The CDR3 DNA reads TGTGCCGGCAAAAGGACAGGGGCCCGCGATGAGCAGTTCTTC. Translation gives CAGKRTGARDEQFF.

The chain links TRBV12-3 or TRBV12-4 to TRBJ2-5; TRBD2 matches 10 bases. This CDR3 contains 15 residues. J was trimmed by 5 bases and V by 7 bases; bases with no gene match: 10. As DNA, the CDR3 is TGTGCCAGCACCAAAACTAGCGGGAAGGGGGAGACCCAGTACTTC. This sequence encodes CASTKTSGKGETQYF.

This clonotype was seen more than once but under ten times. The CDR3 loop is CASSLWAAGRGDEAFF. The DNA of the CDR3 is TGTGCCAGCAGCTTGTGGGCCGCAGGAAGAGGGGATGAAGCTTTCTTT. The V call is TRBV5-5, the J call TRBJ1-1, with D perhaps TRBD1 (5 bases). This CDR3 comprises 16 residues. The ends were cut back, 1 base at V and 7 bases at J, with 20 bases in the middle. Germline V gene lookup returns CDR1 SGHKS and CDR2 YYEKEE (reference sequence).

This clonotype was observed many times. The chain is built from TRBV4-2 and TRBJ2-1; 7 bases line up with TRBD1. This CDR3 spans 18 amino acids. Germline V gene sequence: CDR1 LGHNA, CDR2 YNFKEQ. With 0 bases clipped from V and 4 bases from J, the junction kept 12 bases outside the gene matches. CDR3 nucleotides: TGTGCCAGCAGCCAAGAAGGGGGCGTCAAAAGTTCGTACAATGAGCAGTTCTTC. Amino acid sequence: CASSQEGGVKSSYNEQFF.

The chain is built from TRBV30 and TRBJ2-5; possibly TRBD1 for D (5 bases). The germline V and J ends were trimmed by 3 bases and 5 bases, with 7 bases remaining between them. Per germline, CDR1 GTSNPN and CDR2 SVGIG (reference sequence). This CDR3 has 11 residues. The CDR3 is CAWSWGETQYF. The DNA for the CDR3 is TGTGCCTGGAGCTGGGGCGAGACCCAGTACTTC.

The CDR3 region is CASSDSSGPQHF. The CDR3 region has the DNA TGTGCCAGCAGTGATTCCTCCGGTCCCCAGCATTTT. The chain uses TRBV2 and TRBJ1-5, with unresolved D. Germline CDR1 SNHLY, CDR2 FYNNEI. This CDR3 region has 12 residues. Trimming removed 3 bases at V and 10 bases at J, with 10 bases between.